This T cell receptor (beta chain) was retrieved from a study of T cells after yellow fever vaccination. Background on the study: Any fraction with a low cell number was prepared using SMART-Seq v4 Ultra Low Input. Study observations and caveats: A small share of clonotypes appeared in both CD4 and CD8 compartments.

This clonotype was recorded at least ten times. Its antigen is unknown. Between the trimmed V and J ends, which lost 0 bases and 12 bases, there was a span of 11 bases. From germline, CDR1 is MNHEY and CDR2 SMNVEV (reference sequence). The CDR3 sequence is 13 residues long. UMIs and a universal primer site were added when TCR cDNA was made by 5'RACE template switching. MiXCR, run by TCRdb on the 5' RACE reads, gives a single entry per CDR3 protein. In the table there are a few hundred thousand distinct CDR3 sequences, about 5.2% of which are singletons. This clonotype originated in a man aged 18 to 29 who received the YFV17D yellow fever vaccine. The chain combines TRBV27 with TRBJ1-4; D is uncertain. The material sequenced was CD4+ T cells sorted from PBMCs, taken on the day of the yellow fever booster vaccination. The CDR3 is CASSLSPGIQLFF. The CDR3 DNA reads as TGTGCCAGCAGTTTATCGCCCGGGATTCAACTGTTTTTT. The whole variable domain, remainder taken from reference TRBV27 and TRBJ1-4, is EAQVTQNPRYLITVTGKKLTVTCSQNMNHEYMSWYRQDPGLGLRQIYYSMNVEVTDKGDVPEGYKVSRKEKRNFPLILESPSPNQTSLYFCASSLSPGIQLFFGSGTQLSVL.